This passage covers 13 T cell receptor beta chains from one sample sequenced in a study of OX40 agonist ivuxolimab in advanced cancers. Here immunoSEQ multiplex PCR was the method, and the copy in TCRdb shows in-frame clones only, minus some. The top ten hold less than 4.5% of the sample, which has more than 60,000 clones, about 80% seen once. The sample was CD4+ or CD8+ T cells sorted from blood, taken in a trial of the OX40 agonist ivuxolimab. These receptors originate from an adult with an advanced solid tumor such as melanoma, head and neck, liver or kidney cancer.

The chain combines TRBV19 with TRBJ2-2; possibly TRBD1 for D (6 bases). Per germline, CDR1 LNHDA and CDR2 SQIVND (reference sequence). CDR3 length equals 14 residues. The V end lost 3 bases, the J end lost 9 bases, and 14 bases lay between the germline ends. CDR3 in DNA: TGTGCCAGTAGTATTGGACAGCCCTACCGGGAGCTGTTTTTT. This translates into CASSIGQPYRELFF.

The chain employs TRBV5-8 and TRBJ1-4, with TRBD1 matching over 9 bases. This CDR3 is built from 12 residues. The V and J ends lost 4 bases and 11 bases, in that order; junction bases with no gene match: 3. Germline CDR1 SGHTS, CDR2 YDEGEE. The CDR3 nucleotides are TGTGCCAGCAGCCACGGACAGGGGAAACTGTTTTTT. As protein: CASSHGQGKLFF.

The chain has TRBV18 and TRBJ1-1; 8 positions match TRBD1. After removal of 3 bases from V and 5 bases from J, the junction contained 8 bases not matched to a gene. Germline-derived CDR1 and CDR2 are KGHSH and LQKENI. This CDR3 region has 15 residues. The CDR3 bases are TGTGCCAGCTCACCTCAGACAGGGGCGGGGACTGAAGCTTTCTTT. Its translation: CASSPQTGAGTEAFF.

The chain is built from TRBV2 and TRBJ2-5; D might be TRBD1 (6 bases). The CDR3 is 13 residues long. V was cut by 7 bases and J by 3 bases, with 12 bases left in between. The germline gives CDR1 SNHLY, CDR2 FYNNEI. The CDR3 here is CASTRQAKETQYF. CDR3 nucleotides: TGTGCCAGCACCCGACAGGCCAAAGAGACCCAGTACTTC.

This rearrangement joins TRBV7-9 to TRBJ1-2; no firm D call. V lost 3 bases and J lost 5, with 13 bases in between. The CDR3 has 14 amino acids. The germline CDR1 and CDR2 sequences are SEHNR and FQNEAQ (reference sequence). Here the CDR3 reads CASSFVATQYGYTF. CDR3 DNA sequence: TGTGCCAGCAGCTTCGTCGCGACGCAATATGGCTACACCTTC.

The rearrangement joins TRBV7-6 to TRBJ2-5, with D perhaps matching TRBD1 or TRBD2 (6 bases each). V was trimmed by 1 base and J by 7 bases, leaving 13 bases between them. This CDR3 region has 14 residues. Germline V CDR1 and CDR2: SGHVS, FNYEAQ. The CDR3 reads CASSLGGAGGTQYF. CDR3 bases: TGTGCCAGCAGCTTAGGGGGGGCCGGGGGGACCCAGTACTTC. Together with reference TRBV7-6 and TRBJ2-5, the CDR3 gives the full variable domain: GAGVSQSPRYKVTKRGQDVALRCDPISGHVSLYWYRQALGQGPEFLTYFNYEAQQDKSGLPNDRFSAERPEGSISTLTIQRTEQRDSAMYRCASSLGGAGGTQYFGPGTRLLVL.

The V call is TRBV25-1, the J call TRBJ1-1, with TRBD1 identical over 8 bases. This CDR3 is 17 amino acids long. The V and J ends lost 6 bases and 0 bases, in that order; junction bases with no gene match: 12. CDR1 MGHDK and CDR2 SYGVNS come from the germline V gene. CDR3 in DNA: TGTGCCAGCAGCGCAGGGGGCGAGGGCCTGATGAACACTGAAGCTTTCTTT. It yields the protein CASSAGGEGLMNTEAFF.

This clone was observed a handful of times. The chain joins TRBV6-6 to TRBJ2-7, with unresolved D. Trimming stripped 4 bases from V and 6 bases from J, with 10 bases between. From germline, CDR1 is MNHNY and CDR2 SVGAGI (reference sequence). CDR3 length: 12 residues. The CDR3 DNA reads TGTGCCAGCAGTTCTCCCCCTCTCGAGCAGTACTTC. Residues: CASSSPPLEQYF.

This clone was seen a handful of times. This rearrangement joins TRBV6-5 to TRBJ2-5; D may correspond to TRBD1 or TRBD2 (6 bases each). The V end lost 2 bases, the J end lost 4 bases, and 17 bases lay between the germline ends. This CDR3 is 16 amino acids long. Per the germline V gene, CDR1 is MNHEY and CDR2 is SVGAGI. CDR3 region: CASSYASGAAPETQYF. CDR3 sequence (DNA): TGTGCCAGCAGTTACGCGTCGGGGGCCGCCCCAGAGACCCAGTACTTC.

The rearrangement joins TRBV5-4 to TRBJ1-4; a possible D gene is TRBD1 (5 bases). The ends were cut back, 0 bases at V and 8 bases at J, with 11 bases in the middle. The CDR3 is 14 residues long. CDR1 and CDR2 from the germline V gene are SGHNT and YYREEE (reference sequence). The CDR3 loop reads CASSLAQGNEKLFF. CDR3 DNA: TGTGCCAGCAGCTTGGCCCAGGGAAACGAAAAACTGTTTTTT.

The gene calls are TRBV6-5 and TRBJ1-5; perhaps TRBD1 as D (5 bases). The CDR3 has 15 amino acids. The V end was cut by 4 bases, the J end by 3 bases, with 13 bases between. From germline, CDR1 is MNHEY and CDR2 SVGAGI. The CDR3 coding sequence is TGTGCCAGCAGTTTAACGGGGGGAAACAATCAGCCCCAGCATTTT. Translated, it gives CASSLTGGNNQPQHF.

Here the CDR3 reads CASSMGASTQYF. The DNA for the CDR3 is TGTGCCAGTAGTATGGGAGCCTCAACGCAGTATTTT. V and J are TRBV19 and TRBJ2-3, with a possible D match to TRBD2 (5 bases). Trimming took 3 bases from V and 9 from J, leaving 10 bases between them. CDR1 LNHDA and CDR2 SQIVND come from the germline V gene (reference sequence). The CDR3 consists of 12 residues.

The genes are TRBV7-3 and TRBJ1-3; D perhaps matches TRBD1 (5 bases). This CDR3 spans 20 amino acids. Germline V lookup: CDR1 SGHTA, CDR2 FQGTGA. Trimming left V 2 bases short and J 0 bases short, with 23 bases between. The CDR3 loop reads CASSLRRGCPPRRSGNTIYF. The CDR3 DNA reads as TGTGCCAGCAGCTTACGCCGGGGGTGCCCCCCCAGGCGCTCTGGAAACACCATATATTTT. The whole variable domain, filled in from reference TRBV7-3 and TRBJ1-3, reads GAGVSQTPSNKVTEKGKYVELRCDPISGHTALYWYRQSLGQGPEFLIYFQGTGAADDSGLPNDRFFAVRPEGSVSTLKIQRTERGDSAVYLCASSLRRGCPPRRSGNTIYFGEGSWLTVV.